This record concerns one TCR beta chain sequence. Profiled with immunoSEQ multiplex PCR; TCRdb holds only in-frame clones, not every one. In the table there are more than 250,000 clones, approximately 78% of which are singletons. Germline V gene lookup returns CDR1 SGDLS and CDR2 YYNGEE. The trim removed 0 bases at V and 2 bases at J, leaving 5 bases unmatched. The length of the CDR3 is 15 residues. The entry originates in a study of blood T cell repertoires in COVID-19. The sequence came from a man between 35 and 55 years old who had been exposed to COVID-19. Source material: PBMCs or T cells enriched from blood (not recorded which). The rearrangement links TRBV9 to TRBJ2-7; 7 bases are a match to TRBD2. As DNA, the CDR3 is TGTGCCAGCAGCGTAGCCCCCGGGACTACCTACGAGCAGTACTTC. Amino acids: CASSVAPGTTYEQYF. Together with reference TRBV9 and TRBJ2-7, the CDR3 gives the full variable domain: DSGVTQTPKHLITATGQRVTLRCSPRSGDLSVYWYQQSLDQGLQFLIQYYNGEERAKGNILERFSAQQFPDLHSELNLSSLELGDSALYFCASSVAPGTTYEQYFGPGTRLTVT.